This TCR beta chain emerged from a study of T-cell reconstitution after alpha-beta-depleted transplantation in children. The CDR3 is made up of 14 amino acids. Trimming cost V 1 base and J 6 bases, with 9 bases left between them. This clonotype was recorded a few times. Antigen specificity is unknown. As it was prepared, the TCRbeta library received unique molecular identifiers. One entry per CDR3 protein results from TCRdb running MiXCR on the PCR reads. Among fewer than 550,000 distinct CDR3 sequences listed, about 10% were seen once. Overall study findings and caveats: T-cell counts and diversity were attributed mostly to newly produced T cells one year after transplant. About two months after transplant, alpha-beta T cells reportedly came from several hundred expanded graft clones. For some patients, TCRbeta diversity was high at day 60 because of recipient T cells and thymic progenitors that survived.

This chain joins TRBV12-3 or TRBV12-4 and TRBJ2-2; no reliable D call. The sample was PBMCs, mostly from graft donor cells, taken 180 days after TCRalphabeta/CD19-depleted stem cell transplant. The sequence was collected from a female patient between 2 and 15 years old who had a stem cell transplant for aplastic anemia, so the T cells may come from the graft donor. The CDR3 is CASSLDIKAGELFF. As DNA, the CDR3 is TGTGCCAGCAGTTTAGACATTAAAGCCGGGGAGCTGTTTTTT.